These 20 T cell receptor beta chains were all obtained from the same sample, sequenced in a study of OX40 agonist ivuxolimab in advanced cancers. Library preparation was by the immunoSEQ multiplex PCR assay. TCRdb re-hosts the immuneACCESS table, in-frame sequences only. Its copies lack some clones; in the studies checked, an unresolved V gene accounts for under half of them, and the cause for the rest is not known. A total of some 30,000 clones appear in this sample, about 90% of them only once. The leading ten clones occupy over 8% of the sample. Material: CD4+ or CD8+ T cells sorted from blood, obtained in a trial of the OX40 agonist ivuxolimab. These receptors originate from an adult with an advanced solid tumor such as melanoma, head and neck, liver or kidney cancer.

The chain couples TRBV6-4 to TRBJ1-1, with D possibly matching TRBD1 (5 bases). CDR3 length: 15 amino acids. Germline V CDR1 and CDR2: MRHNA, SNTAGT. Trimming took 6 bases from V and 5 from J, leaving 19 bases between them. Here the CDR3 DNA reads TGTGCCAGCAGACCCTCCCCCGTTGGGGGTACTGAAGCTTTCTTT. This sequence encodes CASRPSPVGGTEAFF.

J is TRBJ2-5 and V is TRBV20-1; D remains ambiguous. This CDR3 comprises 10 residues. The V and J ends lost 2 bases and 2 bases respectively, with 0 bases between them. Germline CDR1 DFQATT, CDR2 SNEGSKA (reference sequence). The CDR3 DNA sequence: TGCAGTGCTAGACAAGAGACCCAGTACTTC. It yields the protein CSARQETQYF.

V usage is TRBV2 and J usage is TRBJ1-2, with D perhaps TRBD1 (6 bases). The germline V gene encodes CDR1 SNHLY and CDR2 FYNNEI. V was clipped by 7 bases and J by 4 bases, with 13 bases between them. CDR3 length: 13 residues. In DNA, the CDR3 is TGTGCCAGCATCTCAAAACAGGGCTATGGCTACACCTTC. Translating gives CASISKQGYGYTF. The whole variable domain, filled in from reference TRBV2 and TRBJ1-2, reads EPEVTQTPSHQVTQMGQEVILRCVPISNHLYFYWYRQILGQKVEFLVSFYNNEISEKSEIFDDQFSVERPDGSNFTLKIRSTKLEDSAMYFCASISKQGYGYTFGSGTRLTVV.

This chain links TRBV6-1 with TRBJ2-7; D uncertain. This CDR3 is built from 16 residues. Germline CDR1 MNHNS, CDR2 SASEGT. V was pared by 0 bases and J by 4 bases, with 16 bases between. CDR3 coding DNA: TGTGCCAGCAGTGAAGCGTTGTGGGTAGGGTCATACGAGCAGTACTTC. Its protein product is CASSEALWVGSYEQYF.

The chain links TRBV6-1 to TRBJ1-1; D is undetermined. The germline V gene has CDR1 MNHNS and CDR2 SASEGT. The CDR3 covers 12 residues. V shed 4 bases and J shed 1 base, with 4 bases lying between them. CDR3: CASSVGNTEAFF. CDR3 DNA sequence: TGTGCCAGCAGTGTGGGGAACACTGAAGCTTTCTTT.

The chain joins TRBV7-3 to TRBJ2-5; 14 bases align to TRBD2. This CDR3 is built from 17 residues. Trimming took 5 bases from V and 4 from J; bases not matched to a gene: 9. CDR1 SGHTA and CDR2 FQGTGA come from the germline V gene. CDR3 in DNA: TGTGCCAGCAGCCTTACGGGGACTAGCGGGAGCCCAGAGACCCAGTACTTC. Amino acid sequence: CASSLTGTSGSPETQYF.

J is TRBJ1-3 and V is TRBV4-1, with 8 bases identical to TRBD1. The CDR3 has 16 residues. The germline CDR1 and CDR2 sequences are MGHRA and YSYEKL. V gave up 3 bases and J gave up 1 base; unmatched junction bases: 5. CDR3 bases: TGCGCCAGCAGCCAGACAACAGGGGGATCTGGAAACACCATATATTTT. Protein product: CASSQTTGGSGNTIYF.

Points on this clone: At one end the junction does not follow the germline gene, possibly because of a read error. CDR3 nucleotide sequence: TGCGCCAGCAGCTTGGCGGAACACCGGGGAGCTGTTTTT. Translation: CASSLAEHRGAVF. The genes are TRBV5-1 and TRBJ2-2; D is possibly TRBD2 (5 bases). The CDR3 loop spans 13 amino acids. The germline V gene encodes CDR1 SGHRS and CDR2 YFSETQ.

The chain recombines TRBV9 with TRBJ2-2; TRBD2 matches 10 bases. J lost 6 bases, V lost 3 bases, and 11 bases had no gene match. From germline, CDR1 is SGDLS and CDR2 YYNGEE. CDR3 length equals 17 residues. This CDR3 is CASSAVGASGRSGELFF. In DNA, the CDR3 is TGTGCCAGCAGCGCGGTGGGGGCTAGCGGGAGATCCGGGGAGCTGTTTTTT.

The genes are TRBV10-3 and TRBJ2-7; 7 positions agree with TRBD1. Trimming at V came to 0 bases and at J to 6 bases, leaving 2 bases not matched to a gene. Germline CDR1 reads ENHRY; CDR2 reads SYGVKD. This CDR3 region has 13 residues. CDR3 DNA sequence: TGTGCCATCAGTGAGTCGACAGGGCCCGAGCAGTACTTC. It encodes CAISESTGPEQYF.

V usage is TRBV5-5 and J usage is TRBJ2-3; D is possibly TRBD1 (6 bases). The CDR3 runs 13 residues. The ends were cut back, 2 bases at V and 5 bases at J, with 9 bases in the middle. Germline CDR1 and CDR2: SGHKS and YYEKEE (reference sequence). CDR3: CASSFSGVDTQYF. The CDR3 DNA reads TGTGCCAGCAGCTTCTCAGGGGTAGATACGCAGTATTTT.

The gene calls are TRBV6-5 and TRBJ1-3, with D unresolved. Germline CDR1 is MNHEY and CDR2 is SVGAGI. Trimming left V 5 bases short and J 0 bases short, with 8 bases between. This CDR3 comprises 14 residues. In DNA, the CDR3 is TGTGCCAGCAGTCCCTGGACCTCTGGAAACACCATATATTTT. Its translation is CASSPWTSGNTIYF.

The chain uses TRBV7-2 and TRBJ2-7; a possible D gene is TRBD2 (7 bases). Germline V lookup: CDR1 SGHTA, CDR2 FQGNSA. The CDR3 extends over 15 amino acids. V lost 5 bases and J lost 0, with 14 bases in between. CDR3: CASSSRGAFSYEQYF. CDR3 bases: TGTGCCAGCAGCAGCCGGGGGGCCTTCTCCTACGAGCAGTACTTC.

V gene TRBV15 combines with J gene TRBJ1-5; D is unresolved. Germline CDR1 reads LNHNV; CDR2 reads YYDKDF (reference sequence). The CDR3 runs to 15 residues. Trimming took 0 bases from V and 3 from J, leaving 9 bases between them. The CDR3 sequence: CATSRDWEFNQPQHF. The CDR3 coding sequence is TGTGCCACCAGCAGAGATTGGGAGTTCAATCAGCCCCAGCATTTT.

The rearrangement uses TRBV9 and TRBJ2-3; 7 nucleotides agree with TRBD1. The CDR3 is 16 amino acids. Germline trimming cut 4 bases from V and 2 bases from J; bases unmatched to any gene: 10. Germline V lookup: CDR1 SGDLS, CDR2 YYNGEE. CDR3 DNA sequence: TGTGCCAGCAGCTCCCCCGGGACAGACTCCACAGATACGCAGTATTTT. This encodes CASSSPGTDSTDTQYF.

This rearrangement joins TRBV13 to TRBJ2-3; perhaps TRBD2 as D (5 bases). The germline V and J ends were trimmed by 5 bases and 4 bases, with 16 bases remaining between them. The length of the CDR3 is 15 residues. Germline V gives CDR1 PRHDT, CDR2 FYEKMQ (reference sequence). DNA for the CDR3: TGTGCCAGCAGCCAACTAGAGTCGTCCGCAGATACGCAGTATTTT. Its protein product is CASSQLESSADTQYF.

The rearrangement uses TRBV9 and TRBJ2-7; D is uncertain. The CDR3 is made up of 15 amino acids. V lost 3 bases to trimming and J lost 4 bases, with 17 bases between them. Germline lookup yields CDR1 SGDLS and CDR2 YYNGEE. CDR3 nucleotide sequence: TGTGCCAGCAGCGCTTCACCATCGGGTGTATACGAGCAGTACTTC. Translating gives CASSASPSGVYEQYF.

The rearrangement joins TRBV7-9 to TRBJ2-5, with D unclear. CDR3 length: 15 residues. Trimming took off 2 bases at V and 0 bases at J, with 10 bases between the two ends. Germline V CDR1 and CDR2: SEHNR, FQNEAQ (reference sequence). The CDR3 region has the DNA TGTGCCAGCAGCTTAAGGCCCCGAGACCAAGAGACCCAGTACTTC. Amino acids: CASSLRPRDQETQYF.

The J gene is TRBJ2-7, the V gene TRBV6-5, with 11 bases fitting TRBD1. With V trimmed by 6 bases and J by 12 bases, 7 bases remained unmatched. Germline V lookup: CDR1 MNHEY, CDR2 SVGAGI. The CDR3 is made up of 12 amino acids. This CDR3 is CASSPGTGGWYF. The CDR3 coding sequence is TGTGCCAGCAGCCCCGGGACAGGGGGTTGGTACTTC.

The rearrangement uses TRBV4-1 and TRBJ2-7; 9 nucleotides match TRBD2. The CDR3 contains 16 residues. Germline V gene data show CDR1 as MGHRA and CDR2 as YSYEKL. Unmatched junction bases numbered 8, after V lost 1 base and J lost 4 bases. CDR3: CASSQVEAGGPYEQYF. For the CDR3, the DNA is TGCGCCAGCAGCCAAGTGGAGGCGGGGGGGCCATACGAGCAGTACTTC.